The entry below describes one T cell receptor beta chain. This clonotype was recorded many times. The specificity of this receptor is unknown. Base qualities were left out, and no much larger clone turns up one base away. The V end loses 0 bases and the J end loses 1 base, and a stretch of 2 bases separates them. For CDR1 and CDR2, the germline V gene (reference sequence) lists SGHNT and YYREEE. CDR3 length: 13 amino acids, cysteine to phenylalanine. CDR3 DNA only is kept here, 39 bases in frame from base 1. This sample is part of a study of quantifying T cell responses using KT2 cells (dated by TCRdb to 2015 to 2018). For the study in its entirety: RNA was DNase-treated and reverse transcribed with TCR alpha and beta constant-region primers, mostly using SuperScript III. Under optimum conditions, the efficiency of the T4 ligation step was estimated to be more than 9.5%. To prevent over-amplification, PCR2 was performed as a SYBR Green qPCR and halted at a predetermined fluorescence threshold.

Known numbers of KT2, a T cell clone whose TCR had been sequenced previously, were spiked into unfractionated PBMC to test the sensitivity and accuracy of the pipeline. A range of KT2-to-PBMC ratios was produced by mixing KT2 cells with a fixed number of PBMC. The library was generated by UMI-ligation and nested PCR. Using T4 RNA ligase 1, a single-stranded oligonucleotide bearing the Illumina SP2 sequence plus a UMI was ligated onto the 3' end of the cDNA. PCR1 consisted of about 4 cycles (98 degrees C 15 s, 69 degrees C 30 s, 72 degrees C 40 s), and for the beta primer an equimolar mix of RC1.1 and RC1.2 was used to cover TRBC1 and TRBC2. Starting at PCR2, the TCR alpha and beta chains were handled separately, and sample indices and Illumina adaptors were added. The UMI, placed after an 8-base spacer, consisted of 12 random nucleotides arranged as two hexamers with a spacer between them. The libraries were sequenced on an Illumina MiSeq using v2 2x251 paired-end chemistry, usually with some 11 samples in each run. To boost diversity, each sequencing library was supplemented with PhiX DNA at about 5-7%. In the source study's methods: The raw reads were converted into FASTQ with bcl2fastq and then demultiplexed by dual indices with Demultiplexor. V and J genes were assigned by Decombinator through tag matching that permitted a single base-pair mismatch. Collapsinator used UMIs to correct both sequencing errors and frequency errors arising from PCR heterogeneity. CDR3Translator turned Decombinator identifiers into nucleotide sequence, translated that sequence into amino acids, and pulled out the CDR3 based on C- and N-terminal motifs. A cluster of KT2 sequences that shared one unique molecular identifier was counted as a single distinct KT2 TCR. TCRdb reprocessing: public reads trimmed at Q25 with fastp, clones called with MiXCR, in-frame beta chains kept. Each entry is one CDR3 protein sequence, shown with its most common DNA and genes. The V and J calls follow TCRdb's processing rather than the paper's. The sample table contains roughly 51,000 distinct CDR3 sequences; only one count was recorded for about 12% of them. Roughly 9% of the sample comes from the top ten.

Study-level results and caveats: Saturation was seen in the detection of KT2 sequences when very high numbers of KT2 cells were spiked in. Even at the lowest spike-in tested, roughly one KT2 cell per 100,000 PBMC, KT2 sequences were still detected. This TCR sequencing study did not compare the pipeline side by side with other TCR sequencing techniques. The numbers of KT2 alpha and beta sequences increased linearly with the number of input KT2 cells across several orders of magnitude.

Sequencing used PBMCs spiked with cells of the T cell clone KT2. This sequence uses TRBV5-4 and TRBJ1-5; the D gene lacks a confident call. The sequence derives from a human donor. The sequenced DNA: TGTGCCAGCAGCTTGGACAGCAATCAGCCCCAGCATTTT. Protein translation: CASSLDSNQPQHF.